Shown below are 26 T cell receptor beta chains from a single sample sequenced in a study of T cells in Graves' hyperthyroidism and ophthalmopathy. Researchers took RNA transcripts and amplified the TCR beta CDR3 regions from them. Using the HTBI primer set, a first-round RT-PCR was run on the TCR CDR3. TCRdb called the multiplex PCR reads again in MiXCR, with one record for every CDR3 protein. The profile shows about 740,000 distinct CDR3 sequences, 13% to 15% of them singletons. The sequenced material came from blood. The receptors were sampled from a woman between 18 and 30 years old with Graves' hyperthyroidism.

This clonotype showed up many times. The chain is built from TRBV20-1 and TRBJ2-3; D call uncertain. The CDR3 extends over 14 amino acids. Between the trimmed V and J ends, which lost 5 bases and 0 bases, there was a span of 12 bases. The germline V gene has CDR1 DFQATT and CDR2 SNEGSKA (reference sequence). CDR3 sequence reads: CSAHSGASTDTQYF. In DNA form, the CDR3 reads TGCAGTGCTCATTCTGGCGCTAGCACAGATACGCAGTATTTT.

J is TRBJ2-3 and V is TRBV24-1, with 7 bases that match TRBD2. This CDR3 has 16 residues. V shed 2 bases, J shed 2 bases, and the junction held 6 bases outside the gene matches. The germline V gene has CDR1 KGHDR and CDR2 SFDVKD. For the CDR3, the DNA is TGTGCCACCAGTGATTCGCTAGCGGAGCCCACAGATACGCAGTATTTT. This encodes CATSDSLAEPTDTQYF.

The V gene is TRBV19, the J gene TRBJ1-2; D call uncertain. The CDR3 runs to 14 residues. V was clipped by 0 bases and J by 0 bases, with 5 bases between them. Germline lookup yields CDR1 LNHDA and CDR2 SQIVND (reference sequence). The CDR3 DNA sequence: TGTGCCAGTAGTATAGAGGACGCTAACTATGGCTACACCTTC. It codes for CASSIEDANYGYTF.

This clonotype came up many times. This chain links TRBV4-1 with TRBJ2-1; D is ambiguous. The germline gives CDR1 MGHRA, CDR2 YSYEKL. The germline V and J ends were trimmed by 2 bases and 5 bases, with 13 bases remaining between them. The CDR3 extends over 15 amino acids. For the CDR3, the DNA is TGCGCCAGCAGCCAATTCCCCGTACCCGACAATGAGCAGTTCTTC. Its translation: CASSQFPVPDNEQFF.

Many counts were recorded for this clonotype. The chain employs TRBV7-9 and TRBJ2-1; no definite D call. The CDR3 contains 14 residues. V lost 5 bases and J 10 bases, leaving 18 bases between the germline ends. Per the germline V gene, CDR1 is SEHNR and CDR2 is FQNEAQ (reference sequence). DNA for the CDR3: TGTGCCAGCAGCCTCGTAACACGGTTCTTCGAGCAGTTCTTC. This encodes CASSLVTRFFEQFF.

This chain uses TRBV13 with TRBJ2-2, with 7 bases matching TRBD1. The CDR3 has 17 residues. The trim removed 5 bases at V and 4 bases at J, leaving 13 bases unmatched. Per the germline V gene, CDR1 is PRHDT and CDR2 is FYEKMQ (reference sequence). The CDR3 DNA follows: TGTGCCAGCAGCCGACAGGGCTGGGTGGCGAGCACCGGGGAGCTGTTTTTT. It translates to CASSRQGWVASTGELFF. The variable domain in full, completed from reference TRBV13 and TRBJ2-2, reads AAGVIQSPRHLIKEKRETATLKCYPIPRHDTVYWYQQGPGQDPQFLISFYEKMQSDKGSIPDRFSAQQFSDYHSELNMSSLELGDSALYFCASSRQGWVASTGELFFGEGSRLTVL.

V gene TRBV3-1 combines with J gene TRBJ1-2, with D perhaps matching TRBD1 (6 bases). With 5 bases removed from V and 4 bases from J, the gap between germline ends came to 17 bases. This CDR3 has 15 amino acids. Germline CDR1 reads LGHDT; CDR2 reads YNNKEL (reference sequence). CDR3 coding DNA: TGTGCCAGCAGCGTAGGAGGAGGGGGGACCTATGGCTACACCTTC. The encoded protein is CASSVGGGGTYGYTF.

This clonotype has just a few counts. J is TRBJ1-1 and V is TRBV10-3; 11 bases fit TRBD1. The trim removed 6 bases at V and 7 bases at J, leaving 4 bases unmatched. The germline V gene encodes CDR1 ENHRY and CDR2 SYGVKD. The CDR3 is 13 residues long. CDR3 region: CAISGQGANEAFF. The CDR3 nucleotides read TGTGCCATCAGCGGACAGGGGGCTAATGAAGCTTTCTTT.

This clonotype occurred a few times. J is TRBJ1-5 and V is TRBV6-1; D not certain. The germline V gene has CDR1 MNHNS and CDR2 SASEGT. Trimming shortened V by 6 bases and J by 3 bases, and 9 bases separated the two germline ends. The CDR3 has 13 residues. The CDR3 bases are TGTGCCAGCAGGAAATTTGACAATCAGCCCCAGCATTTT. This sequence encodes CASRKFDNQPQHF.

The J gene is TRBJ2-1, the V gene TRBV7-3; D is uncertain. The CDR3 is 16 amino acids. The germline V gene encodes CDR1 SGHTA and CDR2 FQGTGA. V lost 4 bases to trimming and J lost 1 base, with 14 bases between them. Here the CDR3 reads CASSSRLVGSYNEQFF. CDR3 DNA sequence: TGTGCCAGCAGCTCCCGCCTAGTAGGGTCCTACAATGAGCAGTTCTTC.

This clonotype was recorded many times. The chain combines TRBV30 with TRBJ1-3; no reliable D call. The length of the CDR3 is 11 residues. Per the germline V gene, CDR1 is GTSNPN and CDR2 is SVGIG (reference sequence). The V end was cut by 5 bases, the J end by 8 bases, with 10 bases between. This CDR3 is CAWGFGDTIYF. The CDR3 DNA is TGTGCCTGGGGGTTCGGGGACACCATATATTTT.

The chain is built from TRBV19 and TRBJ1-1, with no clear D. V was trimmed by 5 bases and J by 0 bases, leaving 16 bases between them. The CDR3 is made up of 16 amino acids. The germline CDR1 and CDR2 sequences are LNHDA and SQIVND (reference sequence). The CDR3 protein is CASSLETLIMNTEAFF. DNA for the CDR3: TGTGCCAGTAGTCTGGAGACACTTATTATGAACACTGAAGCTTTCTTT.

This clonotype was counted many times. This rearrangement joins TRBV27 to TRBJ2-7, with no clear D. The CDR3 loop spans 15 amino acids. Germline CDR1 reads MNHEY; CDR2 reads SMNVEV (reference sequence). The V and J ends lost 5 bases and 2 bases respectively, with 16 bases between them. CDR3 amino acids: CASSPHEEPPYEQYF. DNA of the CDR3: TGTGCCAGCAGTCCACACGAGGAGCCCCCCTACGAGCAGTACTTC.

The chain links TRBV20-1 to TRBJ1-3, with 10 bases fitting TRBD1. The CDR3 covers 13 residues. The junction had 6 bases not matched to a gene; V was cut back by 6 bases and J by 7 bases. The V gene's germline CDR1 is DFQATT and CDR2 SNEGSKA (reference sequence). This chain's CDR3 is CSAQDRGPNTIYF. CDR3 bases: TGCAGTGCACAAGACAGGGGGCCTAACACCATATATTTT.

This clonotype has ten or more counts. The chain couples TRBV18 to TRBJ1-5; the match to TRBD1 covers 8 bases. Germline CDR1 reads KGHSH; CDR2 reads LQKENI. The CDR3 runs 15 residues. Trimming took 3 bases from V and 2 from J; bases not matched to a gene: 3. In nucleotides, the CDR3 is TGTGCCAGCTCACCGGGACAGGCGGGCAATCAGCCCCAGCATTTT. It specifies CASSPGQAGNQPQHF.

This clonotype has just a few counts. The CDR3 loop is CASSVGTSGNNEQFF. The DNA of the CDR3 is TGTGCCAGCAGCGTCGGGACTAGCGGGAACAATGAGCAGTTCTTC. This chain connects TRBV9 to TRBJ2-1, with 13 bases aligning to TRBD2. The CDR3 covers 15 residues. J gave up 5 bases and V 2 bases, and 1 base lay outside the gene matches. Germline V gives CDR1 SGDLS, CDR2 YYNGEE.

This clonotype was seen ten or more times. The chain uses TRBV6-1 and TRBJ2-7, with D maybe TRBD2 (5 bases). Trimming took off 6 bases at V and 3 bases at J, with 12 bases between the two ends. Germline V gene sequence: CDR1 MNHNS, CDR2 SASEGT. The CDR3 has 13 residues. The CDR3 bases are TGTGCCAGCAGAGACTACTCCTTCTACGAGCAGTACTTC. Translated, it gives CASRDYSFYEQYF.

In its sample, this clonotype was seen many times. The J gene is TRBJ1-6, the V gene TRBV5-1, with 10 positions matching TRBD1. This CDR3 comprises 14 residues. Germline CDR1 SGHRS, CDR2 YFSETQ. The trim removed 4 bases at V and 11 bases at J, leaving 6 bases unmatched. The CDR3 DNA reads as TGCGCCAGCAGCCAAGACAGGGGGCGTACACCCCTCCACTTT. Its translation: CASSQDRGRTPLHF.

This clonotype was seen more than once but under ten times. V usage is TRBV7-3 and J usage is TRBJ1-4; no definite D call. The CDR3 contains 14 residues. Germline loops: CDR1 SGHTA, CDR2 FQGTGA. V was cut by 2 bases and J by 8 bases, with 12 bases left in between. Here the CDR3 DNA reads TGTGCCAGCAGCTTATTCCGGGGAGGGGAAAAACTGTTTTTT. It is translated as CASSLFRGGEKLFF.

This clonotype was seen at least ten times. V and J are TRBV30 and TRBJ1-5; TRBD1 might be the D (5 bases). CDR3 length: 14 residues. Germline lookup yields CDR1 GTSNPN and CDR2 SVGIG (reference sequence). V lost 1 base and J 3 bases, leaving 10 bases between the germline ends. The CDR3 loop reads CAWSGDGNNQPQHF. As DNA, the CDR3 is TGTGCCTGGAGTGGGGACGGTAACAATCAGCCCCAGCATTTT.

V gene TRBV9 combines with J gene TRBJ1-2; a weak D match, TRBD1 (5 bases). The CDR3 totals 17 residues. Germline loops: CDR1 SGDLS, CDR2 YYNGEE. V dropped 6 bases and J dropped 6 bases, with 27 bases sitting between them. The CDR3 loop is CASTLAGQVVEGHGYTF. The CDR3 DNA sequence: TGTGCCAGCACGCTTGCGGGTCAGGTGGTTGAGGGGCATGGCTACACCTTC.

The J gene is TRBJ1-1, the V gene TRBV7-9; tentative D call: TRBD1 (5 bases). CDR1 SEHNR and CDR2 FQNEAQ come from the germline V gene (reference sequence). This CDR3 is 12 amino acids long. The V and J ends lost 3 bases and 8 bases respectively, with 10 bases between them. CDR3 in amino acids: CASSLVGDEAFF. Here the CDR3 DNA reads TGTGCCAGCAGCTTGGTGGGGGACGAAGCTTTCTTT. Full variable domain (missing parts from reference TRBV7-9 and TRBJ1-1): DTGVSQNPRHKITKRGQNVTFRCDPISEHNRLYWYRQTLGQGPEFLTYFQNEAQLEKSRLLSDRFSAERPKGSFSTLEIQRTEQGDSAMYLCASSLVGDEAFFGQGTRLTVV.

The chain recombines TRBV28 with TRBJ2-1; weak D call: TRBD2 (6 bases). The CDR3 consists of 19 residues. The germline V and J ends were trimmed by 2 bases and 3 bases, with 23 bases remaining between them. Germline CDR1 is MDHEN and CDR2 is SYDVKM. The CDR3 region has the DNA TGTGCCAGCAGTTTACCCACCCCGGTGACATTGGGGGGCTACAATGAGCAGTTCTTC. Translation: CASSLPTPVTLGGYNEQFF.

This clonotype was detected only a few times. The J gene is TRBJ2-1, the V gene TRBV5-6; 12 bases match TRBD2. The junction had 9 bases not matched to a gene; V was cut back by 3 bases and J by 8 bases. From germline, CDR1 is SGHDT and CDR2 YYEEEE. The length of the CDR3 is 16 residues. The CDR3 DNA reads as TGTGCCAGCAGCTCCGGACTAGCGGGAATGAAGGATGAGCAGTTCTTC. As protein: CASSSGLAGMKDEQFF. Using reference TRBV5-6 and TRBJ2-1 for the parts outside the CDR3, the full variable domain is DAGVTQSPTHLIKTRGQQVTLRCSPKSGHDTVSWYQQALGQGPQFIFQYYEEEERQRGNFPDRFSGHQFPNYSSELNVNALLLGDSALYLCASSSGLAGMKDEQFFGPGTRLTVL.

This clonotype was detected a few times. J is TRBJ1-1 and V is TRBV9, with 8 bases identical to TRBD1. The CDR3 has 19 residues. The V and J ends lost 1 base and 1 base, in that order; junction bases with no gene match: 15. Germline-derived CDR1 and CDR2 are SGDLS and YYNGEE. Here the CDR3 DNA reads TGTGCCAGCAGCGTACAAGACTTGGGGACAGGAATTGAGAACACTGAAGCTTTCTTT. Protein sequence: CASSVQDLGTGIENTEAFF.

This clonotype has at least ten counts. The J gene is TRBJ1-2, the V gene TRBV6-1; 10 bases are a match to TRBD1. Trimming cost V 6 bases and J 4 bases; bases outside gene matches: 5. Germline loops: CDR1 MNHNS, CDR2 SASEGT. The CDR3 has 14 residues. CDR3 DNA: TGTGCCAGCAGAGAGACAGGGGGCGGCTATGGCTACACCTTC. Its translation is CASRETGGGYGYTF.